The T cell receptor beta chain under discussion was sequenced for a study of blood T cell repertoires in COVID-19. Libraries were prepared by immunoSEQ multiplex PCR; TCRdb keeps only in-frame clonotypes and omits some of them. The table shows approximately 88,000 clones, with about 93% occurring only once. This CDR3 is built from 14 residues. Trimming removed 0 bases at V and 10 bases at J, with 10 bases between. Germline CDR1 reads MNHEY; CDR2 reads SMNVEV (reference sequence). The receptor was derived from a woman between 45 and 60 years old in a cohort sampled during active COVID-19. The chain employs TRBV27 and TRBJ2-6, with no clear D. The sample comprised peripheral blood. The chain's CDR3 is CASSLSHGLNVLTF. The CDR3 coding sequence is TGTGCCAGCAGTTTATCGCACGGTTTAAACGTCCTGACTTTC.